Below are 6 T cell receptor beta chains sequenced from a single sample in a study of T cell repertoires in cytomegalovirus infection. MiXCR, run by TCRdb on the reads, gives a single entry per CDR3 protein. The sample has fewer than 250,000 distinct CDR3 sequences; 9% to 15% are singletons. What was sequenced was PBMCs. The receptors stem from a human donor in good health (CMV status not recorded). Some clones in this sample may be carry-over from other donors' samples.

This clonotype has a handful of counts. This chain uses TRBV6-1 with TRBJ1-1, with D possibly matching TRBD1 (5 bases). Germline CDR1 reads MNHNS; CDR2 reads SASEGT. The CDR3 spans 13 residues. The ends were cut back, 5 bases at V and 6 bases at J, with 13 bases in the middle. CDR3 protein: CASSYGGVAEAFF. The CDR3 bases are TGTGCCAGCAGTTATGGGGGGGTCGCTGAAGCTTTCTTT.

In its sample, this clonotype was seen many times. This chain connects TRBV29-1 to TRBJ2-1, with TRBD1 as a possible D gene (5 bases). The length of the CDR3 is 12 residues. V gave up 6 bases and J gave up 6 bases, with 12 bases separating them. Germline loops: CDR1 SQVTM, CDR2 ANQGSEA. The CDR3 DNA sequence: TGCAGCGTCGTTGGGCAGGGCAATGAGCAGTTCTTC. Translating gives CSVVGQGNEQFF.

This clonotype was seen repeatedly, ten times or more. V and J are TRBV12-3 or TRBV12-4 and TRBJ1-4; D remains unclear. This CDR3 region has 14 residues. With 5 bases removed from V and 6 bases from J, the gap between germline ends came to 13 bases. The CDR3 DNA reads as TGTGCCAGCAGTCTCGGGCTTCTTCATGAAAAACTGTTTTTT. Its protein product is CASSLGLLHEKLFF.

This clonotype was seen a single time. A clone one base away is much larger, so this may be a read error. The chain carries TRBV7-9 and TRBJ1-2; no clear D. The CDR3 covers 15 residues. Germline V gene sequence: CDR1 SEHNR, CDR2 FQNEAQ (reference sequence). V dropped 2 bases and J dropped 4 bases, with 14 bases sitting between them. The CDR3 protein is CASSLQEAERYGYTF. The CDR3 nucleotides are TGTGCCAGCAGCTTACAGGAGGCAGAGCGCTATGGCTACACCTTC.

This clonotype was recorded a few times. The V call is TRBV9, the J call TRBJ2-5; weak D call: TRBD2 (6 bases). CDR1 SGDLS and CDR2 YYNGEE come from the germline V gene. Trimming took off 3 bases at V and 4 bases at J, with 13 bases between the two ends. The CDR3 is made up of 14 amino acids. The CDR3: CASSAVDGGETQYF. The CDR3 nucleotides are TGTGCCAGCAGCGCCGTCGACGGGGGAGAGACCCAGTACTTC.

This clonotype showed up many times. V is TRBV7-3 and J is TRBJ2-1; 7 bases match TRBD1. There are 13 residues in the CDR3. Trimming cost V 1 base and J 6 bases; bases outside gene matches: 0. Per the germline V gene, CDR1 is SGHTA and CDR2 is FQGTGA. The CDR3: CASSLNRGNEQFF. CDR3 DNA: TGTGCCAGCAGCTTAAACAGGGGCAATGAGCAGTTCTTC.